These T cell receptor beta chains were read from a single sample in a study of cytomegalovirus exposure and HLA in healthy donors. Produced via immunoSEQ multiplex PCR; TCRdb's table is partial and in-frame only. The data hold around 150,000 clones, with 80% to 90% observed a single time. Sequences were obtained from PBMCs. The receptors originated from a young woman in good health and CMV-seronegative. Both conserved end residues are part of each CDR3. D genes are given only for firm matches. Part of the rows lack a size; the others show once, few, many or a class for expanded clones.

TRBV7-9	TRBJ1-2	NA	TRBD1	14	TGTGCCAGCAGCTTAATCGAGGGGGCCTATGGCTACACCTTC	CASSLIEGAYGYTF
TRBV18	TRBJ1-1	few	NA	14	TGTGCCAGCTCACCAGTTAATAGAGACACTGAAGCTTTCTTT	CASSPVNRDTEAFF
TRBV5-6	TRBJ2-5	NA	NA	16	TGTGCCAGCAGCGGACCTAGGGGGTTAGGTGTAGAGACCCAGTACTTC	CASSGPRGLGVETQYF
TRBV7-2	TRBJ2-1	NA	NA	17	TGTGCCAGCAGCTTAGATCCCCTGAAAACAAATAAGAATGAGCAGTTCTTC	CASSLDPLKTNKNEQFF
TRBV27	TRBJ1-2	NA	TRBD1	15	TGTGCCAGCAGTCCGAGGGGACAGGGAGGGTATGGCTACACCTTC	CASSPRGQGGYGYTF
TRBV10-3	TRBJ2-3	NA	NA	16	TGTGCCATCAGTGAGTCTCGGGCTAGCTCAACGGATACGCAGTATTTT	CAISESRASSTDTQYF
TRBV28	TRBJ2-1	NA	TRBD2	12	TGTGCCAGCAGATCTAGCGGGGGCCTTGAGTTCTTC	CASRSSGGLEFF
TRBV14	TRBJ1-1	NA	NA	14	TGTGCCAGCAGCCCTCAGGGTGCTGACACTGAAGCTTTCTTT	CASSPQGADTEAFF
TRBV6-6	TRBJ1-2	once	NA	13	TGTGCCAGCAGTTACCGGGATGGCTATGGCTACACCTTC	CASSYRDGYGYTF
TRBV4-1	TRBJ1-1	NA	NA	10	TGCGCCAGCAGGGGGGGTGAAGCTTTCTTT	CASRGGEAFF
TRBV18	TRBJ2-5	NA	NA	11	TGTGCCAGCTCACGTAAAGAGACCCAGTACTTC	CASSRKETQYF
TRBV7-8	TRBJ2-7	NA	TRBD2	15	TGTGCCAGCAGCTTATCGACTAGCGGAACCTACGAGCAGTACTTC	CASSLSTSGTYEQYF
TRBV19	TRBJ1-1	NA	NA	19	TGTGCCAGTAGTAATATACAGTTCCTCCTTCGGCGGGGGGACACTGAAGCTTTCTTT	CASSNIQFLLRRGDTEAFF
TRBV10-2	TRBJ2-3	NA	TRBD2	19	TGCGCCAGCAGTGAATGGGCATGGGCTAGCGGGCAAGGCACAGATACGCAGTATTTT	CASSEWAWASGQGTDTQYF
TRBV5-1	TRBJ1-5	NA	NA	14	TGCGCCAGCAGCTTGGGCAGGAAAAATCAGCCCCAGCATTTT	CASSLGRKNQPQHF
TRBV7-2	TRBJ1-1	NA	NA	16	TGTGCCAGCAGTCGCGAAGGGGCAATCCGGTCCACTGAAGCTTTCTTT	CASSREGAIRSTEAFF
TRBV5-1	TRBJ1-1	NA	TRBD1	14	TGCGCCAGCAGCTACCACAGGGGAGGCACTGAAGCTTTCTTT	CASSYHRGGTEAFF
TRBV27	TRBJ1-2	NA	TRBD1	20	TGTGCCAGCAGTTTAATCCGGACAGGGCGTCTCTGGCGGGGCCTCTATGGCTACACCTTC	CASSLIRTGRLWRGLYGYTF
TRBV2	TRBJ1-1	few	NA	12	TGTGCCAGCAGTCAGGGGAGAACTGAAGCTTTCTTT	CASSQGRTEAFF
TRBV9	TRBJ1-2	NA	NA	13	TGTGCCAGCAAATTACAGGAAAACTATGGCTACACCTTC	CASKLQENYGYTF
TRBV7-8	TRBJ1-5	NA	NA	15	TGTGCCAGCAGCTTAGTGAGGGGGATGAATCAGCCCCAGCATTTT	CASSLVRGMNQPQHF
TRBV29-1	TRBJ2-1	NA	TRBD1	15	TGCAGCGTTGAAGTTTTTGGGACAGCTAACAATGAGCAGTTCTTC	CSVEVFGTANNEQFF
TRBV9	TRBJ2-1	NA	NA	13	TGTGCCAGCAGCGTGGCTAGAGGGTATGAGCAGTTCTTC	CASSVARGYEQFF
TRBV6-5	TRBJ1-1	NA	NA	14	TGTGCCAGCAGTTACCTATCGGTGAACACTGAAGCTTTCTTT	CASSYLSVNTEAFF